These T cell receptor beta chains were read from a single sample in a study of cytomegalovirus exposure and HLA in healthy donors. The protocol was immunoSEQ multiplex PCR, while the TCRdb copy is restricted to in-frame clones and leaves out a portion. This table holds some 110,000 clones. Sequenced sample: PBMCs. The receptors come from a man aged 25 to 40 in good health and CMV-seronegative. CDR3s include the opening cysteine and the closing phenylalanine or tryptophan. The D gene is left open where the match is weak. Clone size appears in some rows only: once, few, many, or a class for an expanded clone.

D gene,J gene,clone size,V gene,CDR3 DNA,CDR3 protein
TRBD1,TRBJ1-4,NA,TRBV7-2,TGTGCCAGCAGCCGACAGGGTGAAAAACTGTTTTTT,CASSRQGEKLFF
NA,TRBJ1-2,NA,TRBV15,TGTGCCACCAGCCCTGACCTTGGGGGGGTGTATGGCTACACCTTC,CATSPDLGGVYGYTF
NA,TRBJ2-2,NA,TRBV7-8,TGTGCCAGCAGCCGCGTCGAGACAAAAGACACCGGGGAGCTGTTTTTT,CASSRVETKDTGELFF
TRBD2,TRBJ2-7,NA,TRBV28,TGTGCCAGCAGTTTCCCTAGCGGGGGATTCTCCTACGAGCAGTACTTC,CASSFPSGGFSYEQYF
NA,TRBJ1-5,NA,TRBV6-1,TGTGCCAGCAGTGATTTTAGGAGGGAGAATCAGCCCCAGCATTTT,CASSDFRRENQPQHF
NA,TRBJ2-5,NA,TRBV7-2,TGTGCCAGCAGCTTAGAGGGTGGGGCAGGGATAGAGACCCAGTACTTC,CASSLEGGAGIETQYF
NA,TRBJ2-2,medium-sized,TRBV11-1,TGTGCCAGCAGCTTATCCTACACCGGGGAGCTGTTTTTT,CASSLSYTGELFF
NA,TRBJ2-4,NA,TRBV5-4,TGTGCCAGCAGCCGGGACTCTTCGAAAAACATTCAGTACTTC,CASSRDSSKNIQYF
TRBD1,TRBJ2-7,NA,TRBV7-8,TGTGCCAGCAGCTTACCGACAGGGACGACCTACGAGCAGTACTTC,CASSLPTGTTYEQYF
TRBD1,TRBJ2-1,NA,TRBV7-2,TGTGCCAGCAGCCCGGGACAGTTATACAATGAGCAGTTCTTC,CASSPGQLYNEQFF
NA,TRBJ1-1,NA,TRBV10-2,TGCGCCAGCAGAAGGGGGAACACTGAAGCTTTCTTT,CASRRGNTEAFF
TRBD1,TRBJ1-2,NA,TRBV6-1,TGTGCCAGCAGTCTCGACAGGGGGTATGGCTACACCTTC,CASSLDRGYGYTF
TRBD1,TRBJ1-1,NA,TRBV7-9,TGTGCCAGCAGCGCCCAGGGGGCGCTTAGCACTGAAGCTTTCTTT,CASSAQGALSTEAFF
NA,TRBJ1-6,NA,TRBV6-5,TGTGCCAGCAGTTCTAACGCCCAGGCACCCCTCCACTTT,CASSSNAQAPLHF
TRBD1,TRBJ1-1,NA,TRBV19,TGTGCCAGTAGTATGGGGCTGGGACAGGGCGACACTGAAGCTTTCTTT,CASSMGLGQGDTEAFF
NA,TRBJ1-2,NA,TRBV7-9,TGTGCCAGCAGCTTAGGCCAGTCCCCTTACGGCTACACCTTC,CASSLGQSPYGYTF
NA,TRBJ1-2,NA,TRBV28,TGTGCCAGCAGAGGGGCAGTCACTACTTACTATGGCTACACCTTC,CASRGAVTTYYGYTF
TRBD1,TRBJ1-3,NA,TRBV29-1,TGCAGCGCCCGGGACAGGGAGGCTGGAAACACCATATATTTT,CSARDREAGNTIYF
TRBD1,TRBJ1-1,NA,TRBV7-9,TGTGCCAGCAGCTCCTACCCTATACGCGACAGGGCGCCCACTGAAGCTTTCTTT,CASSSYPIRDRAPTEAFF
NA,TRBJ2-1,NA,TRBV7-9,TGTGCCAGCAGCTTAGGAGGAGGATTTAATGAGCAGTTCTTC,CASSLGGGFNEQFF
NA,TRBJ2-7,NA,TRBV2,TGTGCCACCCGCGAGCAGTACTTC,CATREQYF
TRBD1,TRBJ1-1,NA,TRBV6-5,TGTGCCAGCACCCCAGGACAGGGGTACACTGAAGCTTTCTTT,CASTPGQGYTEAFF
NA,TRBJ2-1,NA,TRBV11-2,TGTGCCAGCAGCTTAGATAGGGACAGGGCCGGACTAGCGAGCTACAATGAGCAGTTCTTC,CASSLDRDRAGLASYNEQFF
TRBD1,TRBJ1-3,NA,TRBV10-3,TGTGCCATCAGTAGGGACAGGGGGTCTGGAAACACCATATATTTT,CAISRDRGSGNTIYF
NA,TRBJ1-3,NA,TRBV7-2,TGTGCCAGCAGCTTCGGGGGGAAAGGGTCTGGAAACACCATATATTTT,CASSFGGKGSGNTIYF
TRBD2,TRBJ2-2,NA,TRBV30,TGTGCCTGGAGTGCTAGGACTAGCGGGGGCCTCTACACCGGGGAGCTGTTTTTT,CAWSARTSGGLYTGELFF
TRBD1,TRBJ2-5,NA,TRBV19,TGTGCCAGTAGTACGGGACAGGGGATGGAGACCCAGTACTTC,CASSTGQGMETQYF
NA,TRBJ2-3,NA,TRBV18,TGTGCCAGCTCACCAACAGGGCTGAGGGATACGCAGTATTTT,CASSPTGLRDTQYF
TRBD1,TRBJ2-6,NA,TRBV2,TGTGCCAGCAGTAACAGGGGGCCTAGGGCCAACGTCCTGACTTTC,CASSNRGPRANVLTF
NA,TRBJ1-1,NA,TRBV5-1,TGCGCCAGCAGCTTGGTCCGTATGAACACTGAAGCTTTCTTT,CASSLVRMNTEAFF
NA,TRBJ2-3,NA,TRBV5-1,TGCGCCAGCCGCCCCTCGGGGACAGATACGCAGTATTTT,CASRPSGTDTQYF